Shown below are 21 T cell receptor beta chains from a single sample sequenced in a study of CD8 T cells in Susac syndrome. About 0.5 to 1 ug RNA was reverse transcribed with random hexamers. TCRdb processed the immunoSEQ multiplex PCR reads anew with MiXCR; each CDR3 protein has one entry. The sample lists roughly 60,000 distinct CDR3 sequences; approximately 90% were seen once. Sequenced: CD8+ T cells from PBMCs. Source of these receptors: a human donor in good health.

The gene calls are TRBV9 and TRBJ1-2; TRBD1 might be the D (5 bases). The V gene's germline CDR1 is SGDLS and CDR2 YYNGEE. Trimming cost V 4 bases and J 0 bases, with 22 bases left between them. This CDR3 region has 18 residues. The CDR3 DNA is TGTGCCAGCAGCCCCCAGGGCGGGATAAGATCCGCTAACTATGGCTACACCTTC. Encoded protein: CASSPQGGIRSANYGYTF. Combining the CDR3 with reference TRBV9 and TRBJ1-2 gives the whole variable domain DSGVTQTPKHLITATGQRVTLRCSPRSGDLSVYWYQQSLDQGLQFLIQYYNGEERAKGNILERFSAQQFPDLHSELNLSSLELGDSALYFCASSPQGGIRSANYGYTFGSGTRLTVV.

This chain uses TRBV5-1 with TRBJ1-5; a possible D gene is TRBD1 (5 bases). Per the germline V gene, CDR1 is SGHRS and CDR2 is YFSETQ. With 0 bases removed from V and 0 bases from J, the gap between germline ends came to 7 bases. The CDR3 length is 15 residues. CDR3 nucleotide sequence: TGCGCCAGCAGCTTGGCAGGGAATAGCAATCAGCCCCAGCATTTT. Its protein product is CASSLAGNSNQPQHF.

The CDR3 nucleotides are TGCGCCAGCAGCCAATCGGCGACAGATCTTTACCGGGAGCTGTTTTTT. It translates to CASSQSATDLYRELFF. The V and J genes are TRBV4-1 and TRBJ2-2, with TRBD1 as a possible D gene (5 bases). Trimming left V 2 bases short and J 9 bases short, with 19 bases between. The CDR3 is 16 amino acids. Germline CDR1 and CDR2: MGHRA and YSYEKL.

The genes are TRBV11-3 and TRBJ2-2, with D perhaps matching TRBD2 (5 bases). The CDR3 extends over 16 amino acids. Trimming stripped 5 bases from V and 0 bases from J, with 13 bases between. Germline V gene sequence: CDR1 SGHNT, CDR2 YENEEA. The CDR3 protein is CASSPAGEANTGELFF. The CDR3 bases are TGTGCCAGCAGCCCAGCCGGGGAAGCGAACACCGGGGAGCTGTTTTTT.

This chain links TRBV9 with TRBJ2-7; the D gene is possibly TRBD1 (5 bases). CDR3 length equals 13 residues. Trimming removed 0 bases from V and 3 bases from J, with 7 bases in between. Per germline, CDR1 SGDLS and CDR2 YYNGEE. CDR3 sequence (DNA): TGTGCCAGCAGCGTAGCCCAGGGCTACGAGCAGTACTTC. Protein: CASSVAQGYEQYF.

The chain is built from TRBV2 and TRBJ2-5; 9 bases fit TRBD2. The CDR3 covers 16 residues. V shed 4 bases and J 5 bases; nucleotides not matched to a gene: 11. Germline CDR1 reads SNHLY; CDR2 reads FYNNEI. For the CDR3, the DNA is TGTGCCAGCAGTGGGGCGGGAATAGCGGGGGATGAGACCCAGTACTTC. It yields the protein CASSGAGIAGDETQYF.

The CDR3 region is CASSLGSEAFF. DNA of the CDR3: TGCGCCAGCAGCTTGGGTAGTGAAGCTTTCTTT. The J gene is TRBJ1-1, the V gene TRBV5-1; no definite D call. The V gene's germline CDR1 is SGHRS and CDR2 YFSETQ. CDR3 length equals 11 residues. V lost 0 bases and J 7 bases, leaving 4 bases between the germline ends.

V gene TRBV27 combines with J gene TRBJ1-1; TRBD1 aligns across 9 bases. The CDR3 has 15 amino acids. Germline CDR1 reads MNHEY; CDR2 reads SMNVEV (reference sequence). After removal of 5 bases from V and 5 bases from J, the junction contained 9 bases not matched to a gene. CDR3 protein: CASSLLQGARTEAFF. In nucleotides, the CDR3 is TGTGCCAGCAGTCTATTACAGGGGGCGAGGACTGAAGCTTTCTTT.

This clonotype has only a few counts. The rearrangement links TRBV12-3 or TRBV12-4 to TRBJ2-7; D might be TRBD1 or TRBD2, each matching 5 bases. The length of the CDR3 is 11 residues. The CDR3 spells CATRRGNEQYF. The CDR3 DNA reads as TGTGCGACACGCCGGGGCAACGAGCAGTACTTC.

The rearrangement uses TRBV6-5 and TRBJ2-2; no clear D gene. Per the germline V gene, CDR1 is MNHEY and CDR2 is SVGAGI. There are 12 residues in the CDR3. V gave up 3 bases and J gave up 5 bases, with 4 bases separating them. In nucleotides, the CDR3 is TGTGCCAGCAGTTATAAGACCGGGGAGCTGTTTTTT. It encodes CASSYKTGELFF.

V usage is TRBV7-9 and J usage is TRBJ1-2, with TRBD1 matching 7 bases. The J segment lost 4 bases and the V segment lost 5 bases, leaving 10 bases of the junction unmatched. CDR1 is SEHNR and CDR2 is FQNEAQ in the germline V gene (reference sequence). This CDR3 is built from 15 residues. CDR3 loop: CASSIRGTEVYGYTF. CDR3 nucleotide sequence: TGTGCCAGCAGCATACGCGGGACAGAAGTCTATGGCTACACCTTC.

The chain has TRBV12-3 or TRBV12-4 and TRBJ1-2; no reliable D call. The CDR3 runs to 13 residues. The V gene lost 5 bases and the J gene lost 4 bases, with 11 bases spanning the gap. The CDR3 sequence: CASSLPGSYGYTF. In DNA, the CDR3 is TGTGCCAGCAGTCTCCCGGGCAGCTATGGCTACACCTTC.

This clonotype was observed a single time. The chain has TRBV4-1 and TRBJ2-1; TRBD2 is a possible D gene (6 bases). Germline-derived CDR1 and CDR2 are MGHRA and YSYEKL. The CDR3 covers 16 residues. Trimming stripped 0 bases from V and 4 bases from J, with 13 bases between. CDR3 sequence reads: CASSQELSSEYNEQFF. The CDR3 DNA reads TGCGCCAGCAGCCAAGAGCTCTCTAGCGAGTACAATGAGCAGTTCTTC.

CDR3 nucleotides: TGCAGCGGCGGACAGGGGGGCGAGCAGTACTTC. This encodes CSGGQGGEQYF. The rearrangement joins TRBV29-1 to TRBJ2-7; 10 nucleotides align to TRBD1. The V and J ends lost 7 bases and 6 bases, in that order; junction bases with no gene match: 3. The germline V gene encodes CDR1 SQVTM and CDR2 ANQGSEA. The length of the CDR3 is 11 residues.

The V gene is TRBV7-2, the J gene TRBJ2-2, with 11 positions matching TRBD2. This CDR3 has 15 residues. Trimming at V came to 5 bases and at J to 6 bases, leaving 5 bases not matched to a gene. CDR1 SGHTA and CDR2 FQGNSA come from the germline V gene. CDR3 sequence reads: CASSVSGGAPGELFF. The CDR3 nucleotides read TGTGCCAGCAGCGTTAGCGGGGGGGCCCCCGGGGAGCTGTTTTTT. The entire variable domain, with the rest obtained from reference TRBV7-2 and TRBJ2-2, is as follows: GAGVSQSPSNKVTEKGKDVELRCDPISGHTALYWYRQSLGQGLEFLIYFQGNSAPDKSGLPSDRFSAERTGGSVSTLTIQRTQQEDSAVYLCASSVSGGAPGELFFGEGSRLTVL.

This chain connects TRBV3-1 to TRBJ1-1; D ambiguous. CDR3 size: 13 residues. V was clipped by 4 bases and J by 1 base, with 7 bases between them. CDR1 is LGHDT and CDR2 is YNNKEL in the germline V gene (reference sequence). The CDR3 DNA reads TGTGCCAGCAGCCGAGAGGGGAACACTGAAGCTTTCTTT. Translated: CASSREGNTEAFF.

This clonotype has only a few counts. The rearrangement uses TRBV9 and TRBJ2-7; TRBD1 matches at 9 bases. CDR1 and CDR2 (germline): SGDLS, YYNGEE. V shed 3 bases, J shed 2 bases, and the junction held 3 bases outside the gene matches. The CDR3 is 14 residues long. In DNA form, the CDR3 reads TGTGCCAGCAGCGCTGGGGACAGGGCCTACGAGCAGTACTTC. This translates into CASSAGDRAYEQYF.

The V call is TRBV7-3, the J call TRBJ2-5; D may match TRBD1 or TRBD2 (7 bases each). Germline values: CDR1 SGHTA, CDR2 FQGTGA. Trimming stripped 2 bases from V and 5 bases from J, with 15 bases between. The CDR3 length is 15 residues. The CDR3 sequence is CASSLDHRGGETQYF. CDR3 DNA: TGTGCCAGCAGCTTAGATCACAGGGGAGGGGAGACCCAGTACTTC.

The chain joins TRBV29-1 to TRBJ2-4; the D is unclear. There are 15 residues in the CDR3. Germline V gene lookup returns CDR1 SQVTM and CDR2 ANQGSEA. Trimming took 6 bases from V and 0 from J, leaving 15 bases between them. Written as DNA, the CDR3 is TGCAGCGTCAGACTGGGGATTCTAGCCAAAAACATTCAGTACTTC. This codes for CSVRLGILAKNIQYF.

The chain links TRBV10-3 to TRBJ2-7; D assignment may be TRBD1 or TRBD2 (7 bases each). The CDR3 is 15 amino acids. CDR1 is ENHRY, CDR2 SYGVKD, per germline. Trimming pared 5 bases from V and 2 bases from J, leaving 16 bases between. CDR3 DNA sequence: TGTGCCATCAGTTCCGACAGGGAGGGTACCTACGAGCAGTACTTC. Its protein is CAISSDREGTYEQYF.

The chain uses TRBV20-1 and TRBJ2-7, with 7 bases lining up with TRBD2. Germline V gene data show CDR1 as DFQATT and CDR2 as SNEGSKA (reference sequence). V was clipped by 3 bases and J by 2 bases; unmatched bases: 7. This CDR3 contains 14 residues. The CDR3 protein is CSARELAETYEQYF. As DNA, the CDR3 is TGCAGTGCTAGGGAGCTAGCGGAAACCTACGAGCAGTACTTC.